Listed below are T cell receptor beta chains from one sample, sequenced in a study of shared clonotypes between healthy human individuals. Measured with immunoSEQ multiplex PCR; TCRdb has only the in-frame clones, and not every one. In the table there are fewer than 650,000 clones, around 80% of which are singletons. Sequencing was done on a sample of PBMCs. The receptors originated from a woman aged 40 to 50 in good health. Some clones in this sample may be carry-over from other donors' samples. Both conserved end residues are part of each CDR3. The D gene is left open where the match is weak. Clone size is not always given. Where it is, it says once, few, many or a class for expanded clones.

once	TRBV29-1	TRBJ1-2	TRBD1	TGCAGCGTGGGAACAGGGGGCAGCTATGGCTACACCTTC	CSVGTGGSYGYTF
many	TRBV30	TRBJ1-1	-	TGTGCCTGGAGCGGACAGACGATGAACACTGAAGCTTTCTTT	CAWSGQTMNTEAFF
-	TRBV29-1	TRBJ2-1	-	TGCAGCGTTCACGCCTTTGATAATGAGCAGTTCTTC	CSVHAFDNEQFF
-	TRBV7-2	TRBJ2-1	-	TGTGCCAGCAGCTCCCGGGCCCAGTGGGAGTACAATGAGCAGTTCTTC	CASSSRAQWEYNEQFF
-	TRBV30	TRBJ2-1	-	TGTGCCTGGAGTGTTCCCACCTACGGTGAGCAGTTCTTC	CAWSVPTYGEQFF
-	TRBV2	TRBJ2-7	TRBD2	TGTGCCAGCAGTGTCCTCCGGGAGGCGTGGTACTTC	CASSVLREAWYF
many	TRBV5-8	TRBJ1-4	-	TGTGCCAGCAGCCAGGATGGCGAAAAACTGTTTTTT	CASSQDGEKLFF
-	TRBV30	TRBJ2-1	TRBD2	TGTGCCTGGAGTGTACGCGGGAGACCCGTTGGCGTTATCTCCAATGAGCAGTTCTTC	CAWSVRGRPVGVISNEQFF
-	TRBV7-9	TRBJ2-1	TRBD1	TGTGCCAGCAGCCCCAGGACAGGGTTTTTCGAATCCAATGAGCAGTTCTTC	CASSPRTGFFESNEQFF
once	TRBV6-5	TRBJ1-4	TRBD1	TGTGCCAGCAGTCGCAGGGGGCGAGGTGAAAAACTGTTTTTT	CASSRRGRGEKLFF